These 22 T cell receptor beta chains came from one sample sequenced in a study of OX40 agonist ivuxolimab in advanced cancers. Here immunoSEQ multiplex PCR was the method, and the copy in TCRdb shows in-frame clones only, minus some. Of about 80,000 clones listed, around nine tenths were seen once; the top ten hold roughly 13%. This specimen consisted of CD4+ or CD8+ T cells sorted from blood, obtained in a trial of the OX40 agonist ivuxolimab. These receptors originate from an adult with an advanced solid tumor such as melanoma, head and neck, liver or kidney cancer.

V is TRBV9 and J is TRBJ2-1; 10 positions match TRBD2. This CDR3 has 20 amino acids. J lost 5 bases, V lost 0 bases, and 17 bases had no gene match. Germline V CDR1 and CDR2: SGDLS, YYNGEE. CDR3: CASSVASSGSFLTKDNEQFF. CDR3 bases: TGTGCCAGCAGCGTAGCGTCTAGCGGGAGCTTTCTTACAAAAGACAATGAGCAGTTCTTC.

This clone was detected once. This chain joins TRBV7-9 and TRBJ1-4; 8 nucleotides agree with TRBD1. CDR3 length: 15 amino acids. Germline CDR1 reads SEHNR; CDR2 reads FQNEAQ (reference sequence). V lost 1 base and J lost 8; bases outside the gene matches: 6. In DNA, the CDR3 is TGTGCCAGCAGCTTAGGGGACAGGTTAGGGGAAAAACTGTTTTTT. This gives the protein CASSLGDRLGEKLFF. Complete variable domain (other parts from reference TRBV7-9 and TRBJ1-4): DTGVSQNPRHKITKRGQNVTFRCDPISEHNRLYWYRQTLGQGPEFLTYFQNEAQLEKSRLLSDRFSAERPKGSFSTLEIQRTEQGDSAMYLCASSLGDRLGEKLFFGSGTQLSVL.

The chain carries TRBV7-9 and TRBJ2-7; a weak D match, TRBD2 (5 bases). The V end was cut by 7 bases, the J end by 5 bases, with 15 bases between. Germline V CDR1 and CDR2: SEHNR, FQNEAQ (reference sequence). The CDR3 has 13 amino acids. The CDR3 nucleotides read TGTGCCAGCACCCTGCCGGGGTACCACGAGCAGTACTTC. It codes for CASTLPGYHEQYF.

In nucleotides, the CDR3 is TGCAGCGTGGGACTAGTAGGAGCTTACGAGCAGTACTTC. Translated, it gives CSVGLVGAYEQYF. This sequence joins TRBV29-1 and TRBJ2-7; 8 positions match TRBD2. Germline values: CDR1 SQVTM, CDR2 ANQGSEA. CDR3 length: 13 amino acids. Unmatched junction bases numbered 8, after V lost 6 bases and J lost 4 bases.

V is TRBV2 and J is TRBJ2-7; 9 nucleotides align to TRBD1. The CDR3 contains 16 residues. Germline assignment: CDR1 SNHLY and CDR2 FYNNEI. V lost 1 base and J lost 2; bases outside the gene matches: 6. Written as DNA, the CDR3 is TGTGCCAGCAGTGAAGGATTGGGACAGGGACCCTACGAGCAGTACTTC. This translates into CASSEGLGQGPYEQYF.

The table lists this clone with a few counts. The chain couples TRBV5-6 to TRBJ1-5; possible D gene TRBD1, 5 bases. This CDR3 has 14 amino acids. Germline assignment: CDR1 SGHDT and CDR2 YYEEEE. Trimming pared 5 bases from V and 1 base from J, leaving 10 bases between. The CDR3 loop reads CASSEAGSNQPQHF. CDR3 nucleotide sequence: TGTGCCAGCAGTGAGGCAGGGAGCAATCAGCCCCAGCATTTT.

The CDR3 DNA sequence: TGTGCCAGCAGCTTATCCCGGCAGGGGGCAGGGAACATTCAGTACTTC. This codes for CASSLSRQGAGNIQYF. The chain employs TRBV7-3 and TRBJ2-4; 8 positions match TRBD1. This CDR3 has 16 amino acids. Germline V gives CDR1 SGHTA, CDR2 FQGTGA. Trimming at V came to 2 bases and at J to 7 bases, leaving 10 bases not matched to a gene.

The rearrangement joins TRBV30 to TRBJ1-1, with a weak D call TRBD1 (5 bases). CDR1 is GTSNPN, CDR2 SVGIG, per germline (reference sequence). The CDR3 loop spans 12 amino acids. Trimming stripped 5 bases from V and 4 bases from J, with 11 bases between. The CDR3 nucleotides are TGTGCCTGGGCGGGGGGGTCCACTGAAGCTTTCTTT. Amino acid sequence: CAWAGGSTEAFF.

This chain uses TRBV4-1 with TRBJ1-5, with D unresolved. The CDR3 covers 15 residues. Trimming shortened V by 1 base and J by 2 bases, and 9 bases separated the two germline ends. Germline CDR1 and CDR2: MGHRA and YSYEKL. CDR3 nucleotides: TGCGCCAGCAGCCAAGCCCGGGGTGGCAATCAGCCCCAGCATTTT. It translates to CASSQARGGNQPQHF.

The gene calls are TRBV27 and TRBJ2-7; TRBD2 aligns across 10 bases. The CDR3 spans 13 residues. The trim removed 6 bases at V and 5 bases at J, leaving 4 bases unmatched. Germline values: CDR1 MNHEY, CDR2 SMNVEV (reference sequence). The chain's CDR3 is CASRGLAIHEQYF. DNA of the CDR3: TGTGCCAGCAGGGGACTAGCGATCCACGAGCAGTACTTC.

The gene calls are TRBV7-9 and TRBJ1-3, with D possibly being TRBD1 (6 bases). Trimming removed 5 bases from V and 7 bases from J, with 15 bases in between. This CDR3 spans 14 amino acids. Per germline, CDR1 SEHNR and CDR2 FQNEAQ (reference sequence). DNA of the CDR3: TGTGCCAGCAGCACTTCGGGACACTTTAACACCATATATTTT. Its protein is CASSTSGHFNTIYF.

The chain links TRBV7-9 to TRBJ2-7; tentative D call: TRBD2 (7 bases). The CDR3 length is 14 residues. The V and J ends lost 3 bases and 1 base respectively, with 10 bases between them. Germline V gene lookup returns CDR1 SEHNR and CDR2 FQNEAQ (reference sequence). In DNA, the CDR3 is TGTGCCAGCAGCTTCGGGGGGCAGTCCTACGAGCAGTACTTC. This codes for CASSFGGQSYEQYF. The full variable domain, completed using reference TRBV7-9 and TRBJ2-7, is DTGVSQNPRHKITKRGQNVTFRCDPISEHNRLYWYRQTLGQGPEFLTYFQNEAQLEKSRLLSDRFSAERPKGSFSTLEIQRTEQGDSAMYLCASSFGGQSYEQYFGPGTRLTVT.

The chain couples TRBV28 to TRBJ1-2; 8 bases map to TRBD1. Per germline, CDR1 MDHEN and CDR2 SYDVKM. The length of the CDR3 is 16 residues. With 7 bases clipped from V and 6 bases from J, the junction kept 16 bases outside the gene matches. Here the CDR3 reads CASTNDPRTGNDGYTF. The CDR3 region has the DNA TGTGCCAGCACCAACGACCCCCGGACAGGGAATGATGGCTACACCTTC.

The chain employs TRBV9 and TRBJ2-7; 8 bases are shared with TRBD1. CDR1 is SGDLS and CDR2 is YYNGEE in the germline V gene. The CDR3 loop spans 15 amino acids. The V segment lost 0 bases and the J segment 4 bases; nucleotides outside the gene matches: 6. Here the CDR3 reads CASSVGAGGLYEQYF. The CDR3, as DNA: TGTGCCAGCAGCGTAGGGGCAGGGGGCTTATACGAGCAGTACTTC.

This chain connects TRBV27 to TRBJ1-1, with D possibly matching TRBD1 (5 bases). CDR3 length: 13 amino acids. CDR1 is MNHEY, CDR2 SMNVEV, per germline (reference sequence). Trimming removed 5 bases from V and 5 bases from J, with 12 bases in between. CDR3: CASSAGTETEAFF. DNA for the CDR3: TGTGCCAGCAGTGCTGGGACGGAAACTGAAGCTTTCTTT.

This clone was picked up a small number of times. CDR3 sequence: CASSSTREGETQYF. The CDR3 region has the DNA TGTGCCAGTAGTTCCACCAGGGAGGGAGAGACCCAGTACTTC. The gene calls are TRBV19 and TRBJ2-5, with 7 nucleotides matching TRBD2. V lost 5 bases and J lost 4; bases outside the gene matches: 7. The CDR3 length is 14 residues. From germline, CDR1 is LNHDA and CDR2 SQIVND (reference sequence).

The chain links TRBV9 to TRBJ2-7; maybe TRBD1 (6 bases). This CDR3 has 13 residues. Germline values: CDR1 SGDLS, CDR2 YYNGEE. V was cut by 0 bases and J by 3 bases, with 7 bases left in between. The CDR3 is CASSVEDSYEQYF. Written as DNA, the CDR3 is TGTGCCAGCAGCGTAGAGGACAGCTACGAGCAGTACTTC. Combining the CDR3 with reference TRBV9 and TRBJ2-7 gives the whole variable domain DSGVTQTPKHLITATGQRVTLRCSPRSGDLSVYWYQQSLDQGLQFLIQYYNGEERAKGNILERFSAQQFPDLHSELNLSSLELGDSALYFCASSVEDSYEQYFGPGTRLTVT.

In the case of this clone: Mismatch with germline at one junction end may stem from a read error. The chain has TRBV10-3 and TRBJ1-5; possibly TRBD1 for D (6 bases). Germline CDR1 is ENHRY and CDR2 is SYGVKD. CDR3 size: 14 residues. The CDR3 DNA follows: TGTGCCACCAGTCAGGGGCAACTCAATCAGCCCCAGCATTTT. It codes for CATSQGQLNQPQHF.

The V gene is TRBV18, the J gene TRBJ2-2; 9 bases align to TRBD2. Trimming took 2 bases from V and 5 from J; bases not matched to a gene: 9. The CDR3 is made up of 17 amino acids. From germline, CDR1 is KGHSH and CDR2 LQKENI. The CDR3 DNA reads TGTGCCAGCTCACCAGTGGTAGTAGCGGGAGCGACCGGGGAGCTGTTTTTT. Translated: CASSPVVVAGATGELFF.

V gene TRBV2 combines with J gene TRBJ2-6; 8 bases fit TRBD2. J gave up 2 bases and V 7 bases, and 7 bases lay outside the gene matches. The CDR3 contains 16 residues. The germline V gene has CDR1 SNHLY and CDR2 FYNNEI. The CDR3 coding sequence is TGTGCCAGCACCTGGGACGGGAGGGCTGGGGCCAACGTCCTGACTTTC. This translates into CASTWDGRAGANVLTF.

V gene TRBV7-8 combines with J gene TRBJ1-2; D gene uncertain. Germline lookup yields CDR1 SGHVS and CDR2 FQNEAQ. This CDR3 region has 16 residues. V lost 1 base and J lost 6, with 18 bases in between. The CDR3 spells CASSLGIYDGLDGYTF. DNA for the CDR3: TGTGCCAGCAGCTTAGGGATTTACGACGGTCTGGATGGCTACACCTTC. The full variable domain, completed using reference TRBV7-8 and TRBJ1-2, is GAGVSQSPRYKVAKRGQDVALRCDPISGHVSLFWYQQALGQGPEFLTYFQNEAQLDKSGLPSDRFFAERPEGSVSTLKIQRTQQEDSAVYLCASSLGIYDGLDGYTFGSGTRLTVV.

The CDR3 region has the DNA TGTGCCAGCAGTGAATCCGCGAGGGACTCCTACAATGAGCAGTTCTTC. Its protein product is CASSESARDSYNEQFF. V is TRBV25-1 and J is TRBJ2-1, with D possibly being TRBD2 (5 bases). The germline CDR1 and CDR2 sequences are MGHDK and SYGVNS. V was shortened by 1 base and J by 0 bases, with 10 bases between the two germline ends. The CDR3 contains 16 residues.